This TCR beta chain originates from a study of Graves' ophthalmopathy and Graves' hyperthyroidism. Investigators amplified TCR beta CDR3 regions from RNA transcripts. First-round RT-PCR relied on HTBI primers, and a second-round multiplex PCR came next. TCRdb recomputed calls from the multiplex PCR reads with MiXCR, one row per CDR3 protein. The profile covers over 500,000 distinct CDR3 sequences, with 20% to 25% appearing a single time and approximately 6.5% taken by the ten largest. CDR1 LNHDA and CDR2 SQIVND come from the germline V gene (reference sequence). The CDR3 runs to 18 residues. Trimming pared 4 bases from V and 0 bases from J, leaving 16 bases between. The sample holds a few counts of this clonotype. Stable hyperthyroidism denotes an absence of ophthalmopathy throughout 18 months of follow-up. Uncontrolled infections, other autoimmune diseases, pregnancy or lactation barred patients from enrollment. PBMCs had their origin in fresh peripheral blood (around 10 ml).

The specimen sequenced was peripheral blood. The chain employs TRBV19 and TRBJ1-6; no firm D call. The clonotype originates from a woman aged 18-29 years with stable Graves' hyperthyroidism. Some clones in this sample may be carry-over from other donors' samples. CDR3 sequence (DNA): TGTGCCAGTAGTAAGTTCGGTCAGGACTCCTCCTATAATTCACCCCTCCACTTT. It yields the protein CASSKFGQDSSYNSPLHF.